This TCR beta chain originates from a study of vaccination effects on CD4 cells after COVID-19. Study-wide points: After vaccination, at late timepoints, clones induced by infection and by vaccine contracted markedly.

With roughly 10 days of culture completed, CD4+ T cells were isolated. The person acquired a PCR-confirmed SARS-CoV-2 infection between March and December 2020. This clone was seen a handful of times. Its antigen is not identified. CDR1 and CDR2 (germline): SGHTA, FQGTGA. J gave up 1 base and V 5 bases, and 4 bases lay outside the gene matches. This CDR3 contains 15 residues. The method was immunoSEQ multiplex PCR; TCRdb's version includes in-frame clones alone and lacks a portion of them. The sample records some 63,000 clones, approximately 72% being singletons. The sequenced sample was CD4+ T cells from PBMCs cultured without peptide, obtained before COVID-19 vaccination. The chain recombines TRBV7-3 with TRBJ2-1; 8 bases map to TRBD1. This TCR derives from a human donor who had a prior SARS-CoV-2 infection. The CDR3 loop is CASSDRGRSYNEQFF. CDR3 in DNA: TGTGCCAGCAGCGACAGGGGACGGTCCTACAATGAGCAGTTCTTC.